A selection of T cell receptor beta chains follows, all from one sample in a study of blood T cell repertoires in COVID-19. Assay: immunoSEQ multiplex PCR; the TCRdb copy retains only in-frame clones and omits some. Of approximately 94,000 clones listed, about 90% are singletons. The specimen sequenced was peripheral blood. The receptors were gathered from a man aged 25-45 years in a cohort sampled during active COVID-19. Each CDR3 is given with its conserved first and last residue. Fields, in order: V gene, J gene, CDR3 protein.

TRBV29-1,TRBJ2-3,CSVEAKTGAALGSQYF
TRBV5-1,TRBJ2-1,CASSLGGSQGNEQFF
TRBV27,TRBJ2-7,CASRTGTESAYEQYF
TRBV19,TRBJ1-1,CASNPRGRGTEAFF
TRBV7-2,TRBJ2-3,CASSLGGYRGQPTDTQYF
TRBV27,TRBJ2-1,CASSWRQDSYNEQFF
TRBV6-1,TRBJ2-2,CASSGKTSGGAGELFF
TRBV7-8,TRBJ2-3,CASSLRAGGRVSTDTQYF
TRBV24-1,TRBJ1-2,CATSEPGQGSYGYTF
TRBV5-4,TRBJ2-3,CASSLGTSGGEIDTQYF
TRBV4-1,TRBJ1-4,CASSQDQGAGGEKLFF
TRBV2,TRBJ1-4,CASRQGSEKLFF
TRBV7-2,TRBJ2-7,CASSQGVRREQYF
TRBV5-6,TRBJ1-3,CASSLYSSRGSGNTIYF
TRBV28,TRBJ1-2,CASSEQGRSDGYTF
TRBV27,TRBJ1-1,CASSFSTGGNVAFF
TRBV7-9,TRBJ2-3,CASSLVGSGVTDTQYF
TRBV13,TRBJ2-7,CASSLGTGLAQQYF